This T cell receptor beta chain was identified in a study of control samples from healthy donors and cancer patients. Generated by immunoSEQ multiplex PCR, the TCRdb table keeps only in-frame clones and is missing some. The table includes some 130,000 clones, more than 90% detected once. The clonotype comes from a man younger than 35 in good health. Sequencing used blood.

CDR3 loop: CASSRQGSAYEQYF. The CDR3 DNA reads as TGTGCCAGCAGTCGACAGGGGTCGGCCTACGAGCAGTACTTC. The chain recombines TRBV11-2 with TRBJ2-7, with 8 nucleotides matching TRBD1. Germline-derived CDR1 and CDR2 are SGHAT and FQNNGV. The V gene end was trimmed by 6 bases and the J gene end by 2 bases; junction bases not matched to a gene: 6. The CDR3 is made up of 14 amino acids.